One and the same sample provided the 6 T cell receptor beta chains below, sequenced in a study of shared clonotypes between healthy human individuals. Generated by immunoSEQ multiplex PCR, the TCRdb table keeps only in-frame clones and is missing some. Among some 2 million clones listed, about 95% were seen once. Naive-designated CD8 cells lacked CD45RO, were positively enriched for CCR7, and omitted terminally differentiated effector memory CD45RA+ cells. Material: naive CD8+ T cells sorted from blood. Receptors were obtained from a man aged 18 to 29 in good health.

The chain employs TRBV11-2 and TRBJ2-7; D is perhaps TRBD1 (6 bases). V shed 3 bases and J shed 7 bases, with 7 bases lying between them. Per germline, CDR1 SGHAT and CDR2 FQNNGV. This CDR3 has 11 amino acids. CDR3 sequence: CASSFGTEQYF. CDR3 DNA sequence: TGTGCCAGCAGCTTTGGGACAGAGCAGTACTTC.

The CDR3 sequence is CASSYPPALLNTEAFF. The DNA for the CDR3 is TGTGCCAGCAGTTACCCTCCAGCACTTTTGAACACTGAAGCTTTCTTT. The genes are TRBV6-6 and TRBJ1-1, with no clear D. The V and J ends lost 2 bases and 0 bases respectively, with 13 bases between them. The CDR3 is 16 residues long. Looked up from germline, CDR1 is MNHNY and CDR2 is SVGAGI (reference sequence).

Concerning this clone itself: Other nucleotide sequences in the sample specify the same CDR3. The chain uses TRBV27 and TRBJ2-2; the D is unclear. Germline assignment: CDR1 MNHEY and CDR2 SMNVEV (reference sequence). The V end lost 0 bases, the J end lost 4 bases, and 3 bases lay between the germline ends. This CDR3 has 13 amino acids. For the CDR3, the DNA is TGTGCCAGCAGTTTATCGGTCACCGGGGAGCTGTTTTTT. It codes for CASSLSVTGELFF.

This rearrangement joins TRBV4-1 to TRBJ2-7; D is perhaps TRBD1 (5 bases). The CDR3 covers 16 residues. Trimming took off 0 bases at V and 3 bases at J, with 15 bases between the two ends. Per germline, CDR1 MGHRA and CDR2 YSYEKL. Here the CDR3 reads CASSQESQGASYEQYF. DNA for the CDR3: TGCGCCAGCAGCCAAGAGAGCCAGGGTGCGAGCTACGAGCAGTACTTC.

The gene calls are TRBV28 and TRBJ1-5; D ambiguous. The CDR3 is 13 amino acids. Germline V gene lookup returns CDR1 MDHEN and CDR2 SYDVKM. Trimming took 4 bases from V and 4 from J, leaving 8 bases between them. The CDR3 DNA is TGTGCCAGCAGTTGGGCCCCAAATCAGCCCCAGCATTTT. Amino acid sequence: CASSWAPNQPQHF. Filled out from reference TRBV28 and TRBJ1-5, the complete variable domain reads DVKVTQSSRYLVKRTGEKVFLECVQDMDHENMFWYRQDPGLGLRLIYFSYDVKMKEKGDIPEGYSVSREKKERFSLILESASTNQTSMYLCASSWAPNQPQHFGDGTRLSIL.

This chain connects TRBV13 to TRBJ1-1, with no clear D. V was trimmed by 7 bases and J by 1 base, leaving 10 bases between them. Germline V gives CDR1 PRHDT, CDR2 FYEKMQ (reference sequence). The CDR3 covers 13 residues. The CDR3 DNA reads as TGTGCCAGCACGGGCCCGTCGAACACTGAAGCTTTCTTT. Its protein product is CASTGPSNTEAFF.